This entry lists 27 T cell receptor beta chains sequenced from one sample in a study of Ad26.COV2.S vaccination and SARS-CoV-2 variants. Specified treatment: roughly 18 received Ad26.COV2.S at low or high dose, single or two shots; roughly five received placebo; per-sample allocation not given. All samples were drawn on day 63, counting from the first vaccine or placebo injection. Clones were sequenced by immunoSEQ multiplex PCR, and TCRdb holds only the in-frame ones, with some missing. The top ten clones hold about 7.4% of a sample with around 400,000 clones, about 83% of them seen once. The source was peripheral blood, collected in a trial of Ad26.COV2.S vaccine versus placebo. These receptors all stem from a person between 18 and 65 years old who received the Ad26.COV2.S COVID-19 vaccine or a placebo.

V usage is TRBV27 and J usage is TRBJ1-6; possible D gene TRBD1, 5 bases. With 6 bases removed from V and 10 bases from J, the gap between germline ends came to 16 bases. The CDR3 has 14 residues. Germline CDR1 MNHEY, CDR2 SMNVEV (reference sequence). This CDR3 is CASSSGTPGSPLHF. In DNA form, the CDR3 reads TGTGCCAGCAGCTCCGGGACGCCGGGGTCACCCCTCCACTTT.

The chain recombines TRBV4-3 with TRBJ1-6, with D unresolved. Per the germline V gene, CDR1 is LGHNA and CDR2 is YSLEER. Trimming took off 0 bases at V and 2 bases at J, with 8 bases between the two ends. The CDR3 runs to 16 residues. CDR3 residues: CASSQEGIPYNSPLHF. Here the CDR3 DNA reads TGCGCCAGCAGCCAAGAAGGGATCCCCTATAATTCACCCCTCCACTTT.

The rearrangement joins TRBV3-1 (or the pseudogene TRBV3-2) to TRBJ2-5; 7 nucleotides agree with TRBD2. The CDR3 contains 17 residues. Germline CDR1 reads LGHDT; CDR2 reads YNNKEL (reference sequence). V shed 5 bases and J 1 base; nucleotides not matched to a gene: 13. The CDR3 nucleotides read TGTGCCAGCAGCATACGGAGCGGGGCTCCCAGCCAAGAGACCCAGTACTTC. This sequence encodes CASSIRSGAPSQETQYF.

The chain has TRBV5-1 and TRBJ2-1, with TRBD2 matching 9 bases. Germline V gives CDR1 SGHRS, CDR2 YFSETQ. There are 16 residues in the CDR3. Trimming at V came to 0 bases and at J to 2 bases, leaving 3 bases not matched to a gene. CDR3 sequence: CASSLAAGGPYNEQFF. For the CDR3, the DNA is TGCGCCAGCAGCTTGGCCGCGGGGGGGCCCTACAATGAGCAGTTCTTC.

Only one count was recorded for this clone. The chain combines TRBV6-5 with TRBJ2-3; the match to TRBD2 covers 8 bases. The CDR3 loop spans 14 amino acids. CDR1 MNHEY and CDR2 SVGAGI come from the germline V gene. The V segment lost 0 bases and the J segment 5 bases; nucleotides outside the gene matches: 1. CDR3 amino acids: CASSYSSGGDTQYF. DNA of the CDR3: TGTGCCAGCAGTTACTCGAGCGGGGGAGATACGCAGTATTTT.

The chain's CDR3 is CASSTLGLAGGSTDTQYF. The DNA for the CDR3 is TGTGCCAGTAGTACCCTAGGACTAGCGGGGGGCTCCACAGATACGCAGTATTTT. The V gene is TRBV19, the J gene TRBJ2-3; 14 positions match TRBD2. Germline CDR1 is LNHDA and CDR2 is SQIVND (reference sequence). V trimming: 4 bases; J trimming: 2 bases; junction bases outside the gene matches: 8. The CDR3 has 18 amino acids.

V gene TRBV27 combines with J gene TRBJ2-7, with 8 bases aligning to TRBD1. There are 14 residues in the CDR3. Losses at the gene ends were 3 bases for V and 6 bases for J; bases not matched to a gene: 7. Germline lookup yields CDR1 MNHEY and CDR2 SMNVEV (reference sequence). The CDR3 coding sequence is TGTGCCAGCAGTTTTACAGGGGGTTTCTTCGAGCAGTACTTC. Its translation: CASSFTGGFFEQYF.

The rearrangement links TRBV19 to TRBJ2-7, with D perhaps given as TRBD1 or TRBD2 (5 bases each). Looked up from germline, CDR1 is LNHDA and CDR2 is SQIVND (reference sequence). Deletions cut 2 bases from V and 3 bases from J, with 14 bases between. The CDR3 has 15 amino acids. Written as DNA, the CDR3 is TGTGCCAGTAGTATATTTGAGGGGAAACTCTACGAGCAGTACTTC. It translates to CASSIFEGKLYEQYF.

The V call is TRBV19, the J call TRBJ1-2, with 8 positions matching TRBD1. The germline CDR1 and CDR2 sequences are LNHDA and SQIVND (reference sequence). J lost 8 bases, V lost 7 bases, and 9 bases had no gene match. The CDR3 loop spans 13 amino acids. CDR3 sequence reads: CASKDRVERGYTF. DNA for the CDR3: TGTGCCAGTAAGGACAGGGTGGAGAGGGGCTACACCTTC.

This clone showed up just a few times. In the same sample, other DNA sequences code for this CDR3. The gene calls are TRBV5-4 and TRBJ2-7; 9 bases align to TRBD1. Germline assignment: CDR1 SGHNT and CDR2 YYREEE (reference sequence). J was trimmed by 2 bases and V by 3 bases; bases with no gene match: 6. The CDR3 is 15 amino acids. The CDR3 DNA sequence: TGTGCCAGCAGCTACCCGGGGACAGGGACCTACGAGCAGTACTTC. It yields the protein CASSYPGTGTYEQYF.

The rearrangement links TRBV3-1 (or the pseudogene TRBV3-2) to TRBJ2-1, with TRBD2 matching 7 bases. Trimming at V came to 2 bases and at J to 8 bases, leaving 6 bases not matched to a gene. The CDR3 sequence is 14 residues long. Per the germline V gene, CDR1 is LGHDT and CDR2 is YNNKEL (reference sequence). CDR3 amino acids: CASSQWRGSDEQFF. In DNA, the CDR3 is TGTGCCAGCAGCCAATGGCGGGGGTCCGATGAGCAGTTCTTC.

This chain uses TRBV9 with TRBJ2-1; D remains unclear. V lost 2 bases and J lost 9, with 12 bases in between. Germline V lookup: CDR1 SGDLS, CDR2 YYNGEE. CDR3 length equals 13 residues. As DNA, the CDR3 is TGTGCCAGCAGCGTCCCGCCATCAGGTGAGCAGTTCTTC. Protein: CASSVPPSGEQFF.

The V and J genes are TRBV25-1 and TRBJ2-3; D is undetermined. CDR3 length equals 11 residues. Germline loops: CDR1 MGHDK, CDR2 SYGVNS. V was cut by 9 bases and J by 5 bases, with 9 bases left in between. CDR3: CASLIVDTQYF. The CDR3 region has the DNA TGTGCCAGTCTAATCGTAGATACGCAGTATTTT.

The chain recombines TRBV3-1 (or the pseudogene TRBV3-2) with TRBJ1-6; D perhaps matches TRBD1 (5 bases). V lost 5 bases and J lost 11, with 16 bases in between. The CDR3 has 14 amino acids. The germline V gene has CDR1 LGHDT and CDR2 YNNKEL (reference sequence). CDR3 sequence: CASSISGTAAPLHF. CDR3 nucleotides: TGTGCCAGCAGCATAAGCGGGACTGCCGCACCCCTCCACTTT.

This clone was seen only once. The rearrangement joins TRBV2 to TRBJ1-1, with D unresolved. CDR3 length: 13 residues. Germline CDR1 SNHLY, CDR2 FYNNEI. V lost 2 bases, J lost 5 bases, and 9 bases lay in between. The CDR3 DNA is TGTGCCAGCAGTGAACCGCCGGAAACTGAAGCTTTCTTT. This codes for CASSEPPETEAFF.

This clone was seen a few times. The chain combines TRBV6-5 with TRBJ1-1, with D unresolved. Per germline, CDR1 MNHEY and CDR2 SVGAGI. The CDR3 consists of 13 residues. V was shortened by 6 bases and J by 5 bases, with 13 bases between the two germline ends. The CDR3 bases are TGTGCCAGCAGCTCCTCGTTAGGGACTGAAGCTTTCTTT. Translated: CASSSSLGTEAFF.

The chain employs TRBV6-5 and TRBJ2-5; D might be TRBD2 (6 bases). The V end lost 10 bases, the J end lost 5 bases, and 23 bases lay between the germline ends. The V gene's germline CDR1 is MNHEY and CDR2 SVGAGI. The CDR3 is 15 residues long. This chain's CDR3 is CATSSRRRAGETQYF. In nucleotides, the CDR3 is TGTGCCACCTCAAGTAGACGCAGGGCGGGGGAGACCCAGTACTTC.

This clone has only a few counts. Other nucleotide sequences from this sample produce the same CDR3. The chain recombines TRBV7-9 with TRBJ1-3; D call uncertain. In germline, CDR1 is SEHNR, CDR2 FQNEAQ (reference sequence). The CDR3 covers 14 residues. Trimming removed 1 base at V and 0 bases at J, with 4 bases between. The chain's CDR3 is CASSLDNSGNTIYF. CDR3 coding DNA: TGTGCCAGCAGCTTAGACAACTCTGGAAACACCATATATTTT.

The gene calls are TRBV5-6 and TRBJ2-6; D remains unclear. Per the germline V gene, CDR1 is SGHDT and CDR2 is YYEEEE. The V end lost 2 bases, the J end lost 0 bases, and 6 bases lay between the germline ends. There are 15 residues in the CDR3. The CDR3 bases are TGTGCCAGCAGCTTTCCTTTCTCTGGGGCCAACGTCCTGACTTTC. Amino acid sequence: CASSFPFSGANVLTF.

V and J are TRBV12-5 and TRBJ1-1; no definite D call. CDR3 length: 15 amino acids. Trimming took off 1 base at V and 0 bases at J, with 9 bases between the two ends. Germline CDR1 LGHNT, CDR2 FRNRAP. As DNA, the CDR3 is TGTGCTAGTGGTTTGGGAGATTCCATGAACACTGAAGCTTTCTTT. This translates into CASGLGDSMNTEAFF.

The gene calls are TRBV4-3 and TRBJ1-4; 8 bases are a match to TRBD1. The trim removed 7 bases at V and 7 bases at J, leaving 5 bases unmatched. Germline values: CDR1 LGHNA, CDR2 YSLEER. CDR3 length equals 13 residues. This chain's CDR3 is CASKTGTGEKLFF. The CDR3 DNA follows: TGCGCCAGCAAGACAGGGACAGGTGAAAAACTGTTTTTT.

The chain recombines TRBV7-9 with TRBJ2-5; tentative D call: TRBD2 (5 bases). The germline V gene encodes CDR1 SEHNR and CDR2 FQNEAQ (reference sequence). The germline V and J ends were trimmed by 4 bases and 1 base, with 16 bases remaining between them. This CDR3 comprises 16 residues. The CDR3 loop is CASSSSYGVFQETQYF. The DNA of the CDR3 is TGTGCCAGCAGCTCTTCATACGGGGTCTTCCAAGAGACCCAGTACTTC.

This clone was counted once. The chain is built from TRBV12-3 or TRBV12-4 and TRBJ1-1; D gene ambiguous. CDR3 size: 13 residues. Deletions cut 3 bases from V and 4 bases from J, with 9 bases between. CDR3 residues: CASSLSLVTEAFF. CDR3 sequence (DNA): TGTGCCAGCAGTTTGTCGTTAGTCACTGAAGCTTTCTTT.

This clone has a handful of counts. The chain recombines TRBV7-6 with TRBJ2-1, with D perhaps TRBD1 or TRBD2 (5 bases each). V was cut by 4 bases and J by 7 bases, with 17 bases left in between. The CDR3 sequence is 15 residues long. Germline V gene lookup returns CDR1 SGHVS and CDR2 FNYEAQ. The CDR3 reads CASSSDPGPKNEQFF. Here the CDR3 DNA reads TGTGCCAGCAGCTCCGACCCGGGGCCTAAGAATGAGCAGTTCTTC.

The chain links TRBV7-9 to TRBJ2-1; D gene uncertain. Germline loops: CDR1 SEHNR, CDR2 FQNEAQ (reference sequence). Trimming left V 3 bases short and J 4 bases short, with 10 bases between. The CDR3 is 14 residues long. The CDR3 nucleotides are TGTGCCAGCAGCTTGTCCTCCTATTACAATGAGCAGTTCTTC. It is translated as CASSLSSYYNEQFF. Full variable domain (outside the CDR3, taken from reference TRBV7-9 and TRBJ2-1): DTGVSQNPRHKITKRGQNVTFRCDPISEHNRLYWYRQTLGQGPEFLTYFQNEAQLEKSRLLSDRFSAERPKGSFSTLEIQRTEQGDSAMYLCASSLSSYYNEQFFGPGTRLTVL.

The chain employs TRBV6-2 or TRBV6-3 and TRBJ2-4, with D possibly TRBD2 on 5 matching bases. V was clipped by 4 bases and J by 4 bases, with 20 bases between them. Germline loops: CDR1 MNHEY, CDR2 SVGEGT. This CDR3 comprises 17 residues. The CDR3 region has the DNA TGTGCCAGCAGTTCCCCTAGCTTTCACGCAAGGAAAAACATTCAGTACTTC. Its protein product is CASSSPSFHARKNIQYF.

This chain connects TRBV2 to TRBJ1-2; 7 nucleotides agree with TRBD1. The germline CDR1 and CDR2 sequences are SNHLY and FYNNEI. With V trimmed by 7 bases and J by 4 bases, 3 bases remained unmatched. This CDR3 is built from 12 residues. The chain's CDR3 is CASKTGPYGYTF. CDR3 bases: TGTGCCAGCAAGACAGGGCCCTATGGCTACACCTTC.